This T cell receptor beta chain was documented in a study of blood T cell repertoires in COVID-19. Study in general: In each case, the material was cDNA or gDNA derived from T cells, B-cell-depleted T cells, or PBMCs.

Germline assignment: CDR1 SGHTS and CDR2 YDEGEE. The junction had 14 bases not matched to a gene; V was cut back by 7 bases and J by 4 bases. CDR3 length: 16 amino acids. Study processing details: Reference gene primer amplification yielded estimated nucleated cell counts. The table came from immunoSEQ multiplex PCR; TCRdb's copy has only in-frame clones and leaves some out. V, J and clone size are taken as reported in that table, and D and trimming were inferred from the DNA itself. This sample carries about 530,000 clones, roughly nine tenths of them seen once, and the ten largest clones take roughly 7.4%.

The source material was peripheral blood. This TCR was recovered from a woman in her 50s with COVID-19, enrolled during active disease. This chain connects TRBV5-8 to TRBJ2-3; 8 bases are shared with TRBD2. The CDR3 region has the DNA TGTGCCAGCCCAGCTTGGGAAACGGGGGGGCCAGATACGCAGTATTTT. Translation gives CASPAWETGGPDTQYF.